The T cell receptor beta chain described here comes from a study of T cells in Graves' hyperthyroidism and ophthalmopathy. Overall study findings and caveats: Expanded thyroid clonotypes (above 0.001) were mostly also found in blood. From stable hyperthyroidism, ophthalmopathy was set apart by a 13 V-J model.

With respect to this clonotype: Its antigen remains unknown.

RNA transcripts served as the template for amplifying TCR beta CDR3 regions. RT-PCR in the first round (using the HTBI primer set) targeted the TCR CDR3. TCRdb ran MiXCR on the multiplex PCR reads and lists one entry per CDR3 protein. The repertoire holds 40,000 to 65,000 distinct CDR3 sequences, with less than 60% as singletons. Ophthalmopathy patients had Clinical Activity Score at least 3, NOSPECS grade at least 4, duration under 3 months. The study excluded patients with uncontrolled infection, other autoimmune disease, pregnancy or lactation. The CDR3 extends over 13 amino acids. The V gene's germline CDR1 is DFQATT and CDR2 SNEGSKA (reference sequence).

Sequenced material: blood. The receptor's source is a woman aged 45 to 65 with Graves' ophthalmopathy. The V gene is TRBV20-1, the J gene TRBJ1-1, with D unresolved. CDR3 residues: CSANILGSTEAFF. For the CDR3, the DNA is TGCAGCGCGAATATACTCGGGAGCACGGAAGCTTTCTTT.